These 25 T cell receptor beta chains originate from one sample sequenced in a study of T cells after yellow fever vaccination. Each CDR3 protein is one row after TCRdb ran MiXCR on the 5' RACE reads. The sample has 200,000 to 300,000 distinct CDR3 sequences; about an eighth are singletons. Here the sequenced sample was CD4+ T cells sorted from PBMCs, taken 45 days after the yellow fever booster vaccination. These receptors all stem from a man between 25 and 39 years old who received the YFV17D yellow fever vaccine.

This clonotype was found a few times. The rearrangement joins TRBV20-1 to TRBJ1-5; D not certain. CDR1 is DFQATT and CDR2 is SNEGSKA in the germline V gene (reference sequence). This CDR3 has 15 residues. The ends were cut back, 1 base at V and 1 base at J, with 11 bases in the middle. CDR3 amino acids: CSARVGPNSNQPQHF. In DNA, the CDR3 is TGCAGTGCTAGAGTAGGGCCGAACAGCAATCAGCCCCAGCATTTT.

The chain joins TRBV19 to TRBJ1-2; D not resolved. The CDR3 loop spans 18 amino acids. The germline V gene has CDR1 LNHDA and CDR2 SQIVND (reference sequence). Deletions cut 8 bases from V and 4 bases from J, with 29 bases between. CDR3: CASATTNFGPLTSYGYTF. CDR3 DNA: TGTGCCAGTGCCACAACCAATTTCGGCCCTCTAACCTCCTATGGCTACACCTTC.

This clonotype was found a few times. This chain joins TRBV7-2 and TRBJ1-2; D remains ambiguous. V was trimmed by 2 bases and J by 4 bases, leaving 8 bases between them. This CDR3 has 13 amino acids. Germline V gene sequence: CDR1 SGHTA, CDR2 FQGNSA. CDR3 protein: CASSLPGGYGYTF. The CDR3 DNA follows: TGTGCCAGCAGCTTACCGGGCGGCTATGGCTACACCTTC.

The V gene is TRBV18, the J gene TRBJ2-5; the match to TRBD1 covers 8 bases. Trimming cost V 3 bases and J 5 bases; bases outside gene matches: 11. The CDR3 consists of 16 residues. The germline CDR1 and CDR2 sequences are KGHSH and LQKENI. CDR3 DNA sequence: TGTGCCAGCTCACCGACGCAGGGGGCTATCCGGGAGACCCAGTACTTC. This translates into CASSPTQGAIRETQYF.

This clonotype was found many times. The chain joins TRBV29-1 to TRBJ2-1; D possibly corresponds to TRBD2 (6 bases). Germline assignment: CDR1 SQVTM and CDR2 ANQGSEA. V was pared by 8 bases and J by 10 bases, with 24 bases between. This CDR3 has 14 residues. CDR3 DNA: TGCAGCACCCCACGGGGAGGTGGAACTCTGGAGCAGTTCTTC. Protein sequence: CSTPRGGGTLEQFF.

This clonotype was counted only a few times. This chain joins TRBV4-3 and TRBJ1-4, with D perhaps TRBD1 (5 bases). The germline CDR1 and CDR2 sequences are LGHNA and YSLEER. V lost 0 bases and J 13 bases, leaving 12 bases between the germline ends. The CDR3 is 13 residues long. CDR3 sequence (DNA): TGCGCCAGCAGCCAAGATTCGGGACGGAGACTGTTTTTT. This codes for CASSQDSGRRLFF.

This clonotype has at least ten counts. The CDR3 DNA is TGTGCCAGCAGCGGGGACAGCAATCAGCCCCAGCATTTT. Protein: CASSGDSNQPQHF. The chain recombines TRBV7-9 with TRBJ1-5; perhaps TRBD1 as D (5 bases). The CDR3 spans 13 residues. The V and J ends lost 5 bases and 1 base respectively, with 6 bases between them. Germline V gene data show CDR1 as SEHNR and CDR2 as FQNEAQ (reference sequence).

V gene TRBV7-2 combines with J gene TRBJ2-3; 10 nucleotides align to TRBD2. Looked up from germline, CDR1 is SGHTA and CDR2 is FQGNSA. The V gene end was trimmed by 0 bases and the J gene end by 15 bases; junction bases not matched to a gene: 6. The CDR3 sequence is 13 residues long. This CDR3 is CASSLALAGVPYF. Written as DNA, the CDR3 is TGTGCCAGCAGCTTAGCTCTAGCGGGAGTCCCTTATTTT.

The chain carries TRBV30 and TRBJ2-7; the D gene is possibly TRBD1 (6 bases). CDR1 is GTSNPN, CDR2 SVGIG, per germline (reference sequence). The CDR3 has 14 residues. The V end was cut by 3 bases, the J end by 2 bases, with 14 bases between. Written as DNA, the CDR3 is TGTGCCTGGAGGCTTCGGACAGAAACCTACGAGCAGTACTTC. Protein sequence: CAWRLRTETYEQYF.

The sample holds a few counts of this clonotype. The chain carries TRBV12-3 or TRBV12-4 and TRBJ2-7, with 7 positions matching TRBD2. V lost 8 bases, J lost 6 bases, and 7 bases stayed unmatched. This CDR3 contains 12 residues. The CDR3 loop is CASRESGGEQYF. The CDR3 region has the DNA TGTGCCAGCCGCGAGTCGGGGGGCGAGCAGTACTTC.

A few counts support this clonotype. The chain has TRBV6-5 and TRBJ2-2; D may be TRBD1 (5 bases). Germline values: CDR1 MNHEY, CDR2 SVGAGI. V lost 0 bases, J lost 2 bases, and 7 bases lay in between. The CDR3 loop spans 15 amino acids. In nucleotides, the CDR3 is TGTGCCAGCAGTTACTCCCGGACAAACACCGGGGAGCTGTTTTTT. The encoded protein is CASSYSRTNTGELFF.

This clonotype was observed at least ten times. This rearrangement joins TRBV20-1 to TRBJ2-7; TRBD1 aligns across 8 bases. Per the germline V gene, CDR1 is DFQATT and CDR2 is SNEGSKA (reference sequence). This CDR3 has 13 residues. V was pared by 5 bases and J by 3 bases, with 6 bases of the junction left unmatched. The CDR3 nucleotides are TGCAGTGCTTCCGGGACAGGACTCTACGAGCAGTACTTC. Protein: CSASGTGLYEQYF.

This clonotype was counted a few times. The V and J genes are TRBV12-3 or TRBV12-4 and TRBJ2-7; 8 bases match TRBD1. The CDR3 has 15 amino acids. The V gene end was trimmed by 5 bases and the J gene end by 5 bases; junction bases not matched to a gene: 11. DNA of the CDR3: TGTGCCAGCAGTCCCCCTTCCACAGGGGGACACGAGCAGTACTTC. Amino acid sequence: CASSPPSTGGHEQYF.

The chain uses TRBV25-1 and TRBJ2-6; the D gene could be TRBD1 or TRBD2 (5 bases each). CDR1 MGHDK and CDR2 SYGVNS come from the germline V gene. The CDR3 is 17 amino acids. Trimming left V 7 bases short and J 2 bases short, with 18 bases between. CDR3 amino acids: CASTLRDAGTGANVLTF. CDR3 DNA sequence: TGTGCCAGCACGCTCCGGGACGCAGGTACTGGGGCCAACGTCCTGACTTTC.

The chain recombines TRBV6-2 or TRBV6-3 with TRBJ2-1, with unresolved D. Germline-derived CDR1 and CDR2 are MNHEY and SVGEGT. The CDR3 spans 11 residues. With 4 bases removed from V and 12 bases from J, the gap between germline ends came to 10 bases. The CDR3, as DNA: TGTGCCAGCAGTTTAGCCCGAGGGCAGTTCTTC. This encodes CASSLARGQFF.

The table lists this clonotype with a few counts. The V gene is TRBV21-1, the J gene TRBJ2-5; the D call in the table, TRBD2, was not verified against the DNA. TRBV21-1 is a recognized pseudogene. The CDR3 is made up of 14 amino acids. This CDR3 reads CASSSQGGRETQYF. The CDR3, as DNA: TGTGCCAGCAGCAGCCAGGGAGGGCGGGAGACCCAGTACTTC.

In this sample, this clonotype turned up a few times. V is TRBV28 and J is TRBJ2-6; 12 nucleotides match TRBD1. V lost 6 bases and J lost 3; bases outside the gene matches: 6. The CDR3 contains 17 residues. The germline gives CDR1 MDHEN, CDR2 SYDVKM. CDR3 coding DNA: TGTGCCAGCAGCATAGGGACAGGGGGCGGTGGGGCCAACGTCCTGACTTTC. It yields the protein CASSIGTGGGGANVLTF.

This clonotype was found a few times. The rearrangement joins TRBV7-2 to TRBJ2-3; 8 bases are shared with TRBD1. This CDR3 is built from 14 residues. V was pared by 2 bases and J by 5 bases, with 3 bases of the junction left unmatched. Germline V gives CDR1 SGHTA, CDR2 FQGNSA. The CDR3 bases are TGTGCCAGCAGCTTACAGGGGGCGGTAGATACGCAGTATTTT. Translation: CASSLQGAVDTQYF.

In this sample, this clonotype turned up a few times. This chain joins TRBV7-6 and TRBJ1-6; D uncertain. CDR1 and CDR2 from the germline V gene are SGHVS and FNYEAQ. The CDR3 extends over 17 amino acids. Trimming cost V 0 bases and J 2 bases, with 11 bases left between them. CDR3 region: CASSLASGGTYNSPLHF. DNA of the CDR3: TGTGCCAGCAGCTTAGCGTCGGGCGGCACCTATAATTCACCCCTCCACTTT.

The chain carries TRBV5-1 and TRBJ2-7; D unclear. V lost 0 bases and J 3 bases, leaving 10 bases between the germline ends. The CDR3 covers 14 residues. CDR1 SGHRS and CDR2 YFSETQ come from the germline V gene. The DNA of the CDR3 is TGCGCCAGCAGCTTGGATTACACTTACTACGAGCAGTACTTC. It specifies CASSLDYTYYEQYF.

The chain employs TRBV6-6 and TRBJ1-6, with D unclear. The CDR3 totals 13 residues. The V gene lost 2 bases and the J gene lost 7 bases, with 6 bases spanning the gap. The germline V gene encodes CDR1 MNHNY and CDR2 SVGAGI (reference sequence). The DNA of the CDR3 is TGTGCCAGCAGTTACGGCACAAATTCACCCCTCCACTTT. Amino acids: CASSYGTNSPLHF.

This clonotype occurred a few times. The chain has TRBV20-1 and TRBJ2-1; TRBD2 aligns across 13 bases. The V and J ends lost 6 bases and 7 bases, in that order; junction bases with no gene match: 15. Germline V gene lookup returns CDR1 DFQATT and CDR2 SNEGSKA (reference sequence). The CDR3 sequence is 17 residues long. The DNA for the CDR3 is TGCAGTGCCACTAAACCCCGGACTAGCGGGAGACGGAATGAGCAGTTCTTC. Protein sequence: CSATKPRTSGRRNEQFF.

This chain joins TRBV20-1 and TRBJ2-2, with 7 positions matching TRBD2. Germline trimming cut 3 bases from V and 6 bases from J; bases unmatched to any gene: 10. CDR1 is DFQATT and CDR2 is SNEGSKA in the germline V gene (reference sequence). The CDR3 is made up of 15 amino acids. CDR3 sequence reads: CSARAAGVGAGELFF. For the CDR3, the DNA is TGCAGTGCTAGGGCGGCGGGAGTTGGGGCCGGGGAGCTGTTTTTT.

This clonotype has only a few counts. This rearrangement joins TRBV20-1 to TRBJ2-3; TRBD2 aligns across 7 bases. After removal of 4 bases from V and 0 bases from J, the junction contained 10 bases not matched to a gene. Germline lookup yields CDR1 DFQATT and CDR2 SNEGSKA (reference sequence). The CDR3 has 16 residues. CDR3 region: CSATLLRDYSTDTQYF. CDR3 nucleotides: TGCAGTGCTACTCTTCTCCGGGACTACAGCACAGATACGCAGTATTTT.

The J gene is TRBJ2-7, the V gene TRBV20-1; 11 bases line up with TRBD2. This CDR3 comprises 14 residues. Germline V CDR1 and CDR2: DFQATT, SNEGSKA (reference sequence). Trimming took 6 bases from V and 1 from J; bases not matched to a gene: 5. CDR3 DNA sequence: TGCAGTGCAGTGACTAGCGGGGCTTCCTACGAGCAGTACTTC. This encodes CSAVTSGASYEQYF.